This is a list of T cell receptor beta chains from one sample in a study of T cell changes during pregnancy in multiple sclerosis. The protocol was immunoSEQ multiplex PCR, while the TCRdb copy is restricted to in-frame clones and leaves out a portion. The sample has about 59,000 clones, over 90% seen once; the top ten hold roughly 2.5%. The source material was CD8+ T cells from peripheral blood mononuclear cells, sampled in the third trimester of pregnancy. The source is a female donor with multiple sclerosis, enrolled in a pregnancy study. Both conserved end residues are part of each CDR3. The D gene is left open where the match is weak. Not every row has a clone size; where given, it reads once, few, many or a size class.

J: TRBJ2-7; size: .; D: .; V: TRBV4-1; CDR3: CASSQSGSYEQYF; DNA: TGCGCCAGCAGCCAAAGCGGGTCCTACGAGCAGTACTTC
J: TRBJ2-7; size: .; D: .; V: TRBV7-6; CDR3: CASSPGVGGSYEQYF; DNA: TGTGCCAGCAGCCCAGGAGTTGGGGGCTCGTACGAGCAGTACTTC
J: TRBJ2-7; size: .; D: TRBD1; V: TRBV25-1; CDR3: CASSADRGKRYEQYF; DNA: TGTGCCAGCAGTGCCGACAGGGGGAAACGCTACGAGCAGTACTTC
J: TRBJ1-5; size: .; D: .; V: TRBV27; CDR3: CASSQAGFNQPQHF; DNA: TGTGCCAGCAGTCAGGCAGGGTTCAATCAGCCCCAGCATTTT
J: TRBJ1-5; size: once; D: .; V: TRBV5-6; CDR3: CASSSMNQPQHF; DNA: TGTGCCAGCAGCTCCATGAATCAGCCCCAGCATTTT
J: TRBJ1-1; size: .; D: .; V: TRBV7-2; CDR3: CASSLYGTASHTEAFF; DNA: TGTGCCAGCAGCTTATACGGTACAGCCTCCCACACTGAAGCTTTCTTT
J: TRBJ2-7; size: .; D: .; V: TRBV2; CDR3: CASVITIGAYEQYF; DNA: TGTGCCAGCGTAATCACTATCGGGGCCTACGAGCAGTACTTC
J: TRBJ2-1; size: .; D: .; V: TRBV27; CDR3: CASSLAGLKDEQFF; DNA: TGTGCCAGCAGTTTAGCAGGGCTGAAGGATGAGCAGTTCTTC
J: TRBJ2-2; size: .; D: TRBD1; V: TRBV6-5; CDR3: CASSYGTGGRELFF; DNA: TGTGCCAGCAGTTACGGGACAGGGGGCCGGGAGCTGTTTTTT
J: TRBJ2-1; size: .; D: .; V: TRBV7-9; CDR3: CASSPVFHEQFF; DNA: TGTGCCAGCAGCCCAGTTTTCCATGAGCAGTTCTTC
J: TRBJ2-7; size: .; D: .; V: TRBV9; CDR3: CASSAADSQHYEQYF; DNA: TGTGCCAGCAGCGCGGCGGACAGCCAACACTACGAGCAGTACTTC
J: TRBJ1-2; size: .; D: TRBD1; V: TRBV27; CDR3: CASSPGLTGVYGYTF; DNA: TGTGCCAGCAGCCCCGGCCTAACAGGGGTCTATGGCTACACCTTC
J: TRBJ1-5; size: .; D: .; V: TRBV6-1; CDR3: CASRWGEGNQPQHF; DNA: TGTGCCAGCAGGTGGGGGGAGGGCAATCAGCCCCAGCATTTT